Following are 20 T cell receptor beta chains from one sample sequenced in a study of control samples from healthy donors and cancer patients (dated by TCRdb to the early 2020s). Receptors were amplified or captured by the immunoSEQ multiplex PCR assay. Imported from immuneACCESS, the table was reduced by TCRdb to in-frame sequences with V and J called. These copies leave out some clones; in studies compared against another copy, an unresolved V gene accounts for under half, and the cause of the remainder is not known. This sample comprises 150,000 or so clones, over 85% of them detected only once. More than 4.5% of the sample goes to the ten largest clones. The sample taken for sequencing was blood. The receptors stem from a man between 18 and 29 years old in good health.

The rearrangement links TRBV7-8 to TRBJ1-1; TRBD1 matches at 11 bases. The CDR3 covers 21 residues. Unmatched junction bases numbered 18, after V lost 0 bases and J lost 3 bases. Germline V lookup: CDR1 SGHVS, CDR2 FQNEAQ. CDR3 sequence (DNA): TGTGCCAGCAGCTTAGCGGGCAGTGTCGGACAGGGGGCCCCAAGGTACACTGAAGCTTTCTTT. The encoded protein is CASSLAGSVGQGAPRYTEAFF.

J is TRBJ1-3 and V is TRBV5-1; the D is unclear. The V gene's germline CDR1 is SGHRS and CDR2 YFSETQ. The ends were cut back, 0 bases at V and 2 bases at J, with 15 bases in the middle. CDR3 size: 17 residues. For the CDR3, the DNA is TGCGCCAGCAGCTTGGGGTCCGGGTTCGGGACTGGAAACACCATATATTTT. Translated: CASSLGSGFGTGNTIYF.

This chain connects TRBV28 to TRBJ2-6, with no clear D. Looked up from germline, CDR1 is MDHEN and CDR2 is SYDVKM. Trimming removed 10 bases at V and 2 bases at J, with 15 bases between. This CDR3 is built from 15 residues. This chain's CDR3 is CATETPLAGANVLTF. CDR3 DNA sequence: TGTGCCACGGAAACCCCCTTAGCTGGGGCCAACGTCCTGACTTTC.

The chain joins TRBV5-1 to TRBJ2-2; 9 bases agree with TRBD2. The V gene end was trimmed by 4 bases and the J gene end by 7 bases; junction bases not matched to a gene: 8. Germline V gene data show CDR1 as SGHRS and CDR2 as YFSETQ. This CDR3 comprises 15 residues. The CDR3 coding sequence is TGCGCCAGCAGCCCCTCGCGGGAGGGGGGCGGGGAGCTGTTTTTT. This gives the protein CASSPSREGGGELFF.

The chain combines TRBV27 with TRBJ1-6; perhaps TRBD1 as D (5 bases). The CDR3 spans 15 residues. Trimming took 5 bases from V and 1 from J, leaving 9 bases between them. Germline V gene lookup returns CDR1 MNHEY and CDR2 SMNVEV (reference sequence). DNA for the CDR3: TGTGCCAGCAGTCCGCGGGGGTCCTATAATTCACCCCTCCACTTT. Encoded protein: CASSPRGSYNSPLHF.

The chain carries TRBV19 and TRBJ2-7; D is unresolved. The V gene's germline CDR1 is LNHDA and CDR2 SQIVND (reference sequence). The CDR3 consists of 13 residues. Deletions cut 2 bases from V and 3 bases from J, with 8 bases between. As DNA, the CDR3 is TGTGCCAGTAGTATAACAGAGAACTACGAGCAGTACTTC. It translates to CASSITENYEQYF.

CDR3 sequence reads: CASSLLAGERNEQFF. CDR3 coding DNA: TGTGCCAGTAGTCTACTAGCGGGAGAACGGAATGAGCAGTTCTTC. The chain couples TRBV19 to TRBJ2-1; 11 bases agree with TRBD2. CDR1 is LNHDA and CDR2 is SQIVND in the germline V gene (reference sequence). The CDR3 covers 15 residues. The V and J ends lost 5 bases and 7 bases, in that order; junction bases with no gene match: 7. The full variable domain, in which reference TRBV19 and TRBJ2-1 provide the parts outside the CDR3, is DGGITQSPKYLFRKEGQNVTLSCEQNLNHDAMYWYRQDPGQGLRLIYYSQIVNDFQKGDIAEGYSVSREKKESFPLTVTSAQKNPTAFYLCASSLLAGERNEQFFGPGTRLTVL.

The chain has TRBV13 and TRBJ1-6; D not certain. Germline V gene sequence: CDR1 PRHDT, CDR2 FYEKMQ (reference sequence). The CDR3 extends over 14 amino acids. With 3 bases removed from V and 5 bases from J, the gap between germline ends came to 8 bases. DNA for the CDR3: TGTGCCAGCAGCTTCCGGGGAGATAATTCACCCCTCCACTTT. Residues: CASSFRGDNSPLHF.

The rearrangement joins TRBV30 to TRBJ2-3; 10 nucleotides align to TRBD1. J gave up 3 bases and V 2 bases, and 5 bases lay outside the gene matches. The CDR3 has 15 residues. Germline V lookup: CDR1 GTSNPN, CDR2 SVGIG (reference sequence). The CDR3 region is CAWSLTGGMTDTQYF. CDR3 coding DNA: TGTGCCTGGAGTCTGACAGGGGGCATGACAGATACGCAGTATTTT.

The rearrangement uses TRBV9 and TRBJ1-1, with TRBD1 as a possible D gene (6 bases). Germline CDR1 SGDLS, CDR2 YYNGEE. Trimming shortened V by 6 bases and J by 5 bases, and 20 bases separated the two germline ends. The CDR3 is 15 residues long. The CDR3 bases are TGTGCCAGCACGAAGGGAGTTGAGGGGGGGACTGAAGCTTTCTTT. As protein: CASTKGVEGGTEAFF.

This rearrangement joins TRBV6-5 to TRBJ1-2, with 7 nucleotides matching TRBD1. The germline gives CDR1 MNHEY, CDR2 SVGAGI. The CDR3 loop spans 12 amino acids. Trimming at V came to 8 bases and at J to 3 bases, leaving 3 bases not matched to a gene. CDR3 in DNA: TGTGCCAGCGGAGACAGGGACTATGGCTACACCTTC. Protein: CASGDRDYGYTF.

This chain joins TRBV7-6 and TRBJ1-5; 7 bases are shared with TRBD1. The V segment lost 5 bases and the J segment 4 bases; nucleotides outside the gene matches: 5. Germline-derived CDR1 and CDR2 are SGHVS and FNYEAQ. The CDR3 spans 14 residues. The CDR3 reads CASSPTTGNQPQHF. In DNA form, the CDR3 reads TGTGCCAGCAGCCCGACGACAGGGAATCAGCCCCAGCATTTT.

V is TRBV3-1 (or the pseudogene TRBV3-2) and J is TRBJ1-2; unclear D gene. CDR1 is LGHDT and CDR2 is YNNKEL in the germline V gene (reference sequence). Trimming took 5 bases from V and 3 from J, leaving 13 bases between them. The CDR3 is 14 amino acids. The CDR3, as DNA: TGTGCCAGCAGCGTTAGACCGGAAGACTATGGCTACACCTTC. Amino acids: CASSVRPEDYGYTF.

The chain carries TRBV4-3 and TRBJ2-1; 10 positions match TRBD1. Germline loops: CDR1 LGHNA, CDR2 YSLEER. This CDR3 region has 16 residues. Unmatched junction bases numbered 5, after V lost 4 bases and J lost 2 bases. Here the CDR3 DNA reads TGCGCCAGCAGCCTGCGGACAGGGGGGGCCTACAATGAGCAGTTCTTC. The encoded protein is CASSLRTGGAYNEQFF.

The chain carries TRBV20-1 and TRBJ2-7; D not certain. The CDR3 is made up of 11 amino acids. Germline V gene data show CDR1 as DFQATT and CDR2 as SNEGSKA (reference sequence). Trimming took off 3 bases at V and 1 base at J, with 4 bases between the two ends. The CDR3 is CSARRSYEQYF. In DNA, the CDR3 is TGCAGTGCTAGGCGGTCCTACGAGCAGTACTTC.

The chain employs TRBV11-3 and TRBJ1-5; maybe TRBD1 (5 bases). Trimming cost V 4 bases and J 5 bases, with 12 bases left between them. The CDR3 covers 14 residues. The germline gives CDR1 SGHNT, CDR2 YENEEA. CDR3 amino acids: CASSCRGGDQPQHF. CDR3 in DNA: TGTGCCAGCAGCTGTCGGGGGGGGGATCAGCCCCAGCATTTT.

The gene calls are TRBV13 and TRBJ2-7; tentatively, D is TRBD1 (5 bases). Germline CDR1 is PRHDT and CDR2 is FYEKMQ (reference sequence). Trimming left V 0 bases short and J 0 bases short, with 9 bases between. CDR3 length: 15 residues. In DNA, the CDR3 is TGTGCCAGCAGCTTAGGGACAGAAAGCTCCTACGAGCAGTACTTC. Translating gives CASSLGTESSYEQYF.

The V gene is TRBV5-4, the J gene TRBJ2-4; the match to TRBD2 covers 9 bases. CDR1 is SGHNT and CDR2 is YYREEE in the germline V gene (reference sequence). This CDR3 contains 16 residues. V lost 2 bases to trimming and J lost 8 bases; unmatched junction nucleotides: 11. The CDR3 is CASSLQREAFGDIQYF. The CDR3 DNA reads TGTGCCAGCAGCTTACAGCGGGAGGCTTTTGGGGACATTCAGTACTTC.

The chain joins TRBV5-1 to TRBJ2-7; 12 positions agree with TRBD2. Per the germline V gene, CDR1 is SGHRS and CDR2 is YFSETQ. V gave up 4 bases and J gave up 4 bases; unmatched junction bases: 3. The CDR3 consists of 14 residues. CDR3 region: CASSPGLAGYEQYF. Written as DNA, the CDR3 is TGCGCCAGCAGCCCAGGACTAGCGGGGTACGAGCAGTACTTC.

The V call is TRBV9, the J call TRBJ2-3; no reliable D call. The germline gives CDR1 SGDLS, CDR2 YYNGEE. Deletions cut 3 bases from V and 10 bases from J, with 12 bases between. The CDR3 runs to 12 residues. CDR3 region: CASSEGQRAQYF. CDR3 in DNA: TGTGCCAGCAGCGAGGGCCAACGGGCGCAGTATTTT. Together with reference TRBV9 and TRBJ2-3, the CDR3 gives the full variable domain: DSGVTQTPKHLITATGQRVTLRCSPRSGDLSVYWYQQSLDQGLQFLIQYYNGEERAKGNILERFSAQQFPDLHSELNLSSLELGDSALYFCASSEGQRAQYFGPGTRLTVL.